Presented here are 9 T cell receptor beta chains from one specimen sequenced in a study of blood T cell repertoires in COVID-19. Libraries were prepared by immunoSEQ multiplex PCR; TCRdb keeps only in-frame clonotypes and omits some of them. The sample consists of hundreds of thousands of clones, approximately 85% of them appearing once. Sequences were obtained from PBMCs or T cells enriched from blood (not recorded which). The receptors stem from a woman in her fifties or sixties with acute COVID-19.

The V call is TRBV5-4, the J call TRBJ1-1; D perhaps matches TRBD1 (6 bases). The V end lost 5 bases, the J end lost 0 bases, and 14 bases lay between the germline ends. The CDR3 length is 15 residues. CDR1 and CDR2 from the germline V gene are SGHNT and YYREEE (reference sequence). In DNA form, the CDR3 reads TGTGCCAGCAGTAGAGGACAGTTCATGAACACTGAAGCTTTCTTT. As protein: CASSRGQFMNTEAFF.

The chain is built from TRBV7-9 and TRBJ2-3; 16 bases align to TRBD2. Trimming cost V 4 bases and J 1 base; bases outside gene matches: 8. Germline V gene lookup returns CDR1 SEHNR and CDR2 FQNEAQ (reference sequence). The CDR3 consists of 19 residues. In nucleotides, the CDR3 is TGTGCCAGCAGCTCCGGGACTAGCGGGGGGGCCCTCGGCACAGATACGCAGTATTTT. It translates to CASSSGTSGGALGTDTQYF.

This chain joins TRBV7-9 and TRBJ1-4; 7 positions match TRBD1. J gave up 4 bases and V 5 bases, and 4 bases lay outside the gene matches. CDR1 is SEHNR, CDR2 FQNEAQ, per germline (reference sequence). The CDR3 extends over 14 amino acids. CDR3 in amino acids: CASSTQGVNEKLFF. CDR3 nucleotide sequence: TGTGCCAGCAGCACTCAGGGGGTTAATGAAAAACTGTTTTTT.

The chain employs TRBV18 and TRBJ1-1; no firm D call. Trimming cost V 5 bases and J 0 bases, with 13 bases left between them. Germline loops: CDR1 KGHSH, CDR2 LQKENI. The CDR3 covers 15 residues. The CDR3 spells CASSAGIKLNTEAFF. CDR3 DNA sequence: TGTGCCAGCTCAGCGGGGATCAAACTGAACACTGAAGCTTTCTTT.

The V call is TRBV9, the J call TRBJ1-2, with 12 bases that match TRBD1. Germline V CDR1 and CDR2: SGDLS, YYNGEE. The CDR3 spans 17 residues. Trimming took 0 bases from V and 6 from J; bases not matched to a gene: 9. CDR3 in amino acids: CASSVGWAGQGADGYTF. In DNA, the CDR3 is TGTGCCAGCAGCGTAGGTTGGGCGGGACAGGGGGCGGATGGCTACACCTTC.

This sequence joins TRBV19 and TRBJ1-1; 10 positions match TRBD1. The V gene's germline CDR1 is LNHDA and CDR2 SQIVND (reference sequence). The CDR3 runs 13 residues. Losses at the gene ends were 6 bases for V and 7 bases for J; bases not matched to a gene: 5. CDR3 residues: CASSDRGQDEAFF. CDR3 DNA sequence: TGTGCCAGTAGCGACAGGGGGCAGGATGAAGCTTTCTTT.

DNA of the CDR3: TGTGCCAGCAGCACGTATCCCGGAGCCAACTATGGCTACACCTTC. Encoded protein: CASSTYPGANYGYTF. This chain links TRBV7-6 with TRBJ1-2; D not resolved. Trimming removed 5 bases at V and 2 bases at J, with 15 bases between. CDR1 is SGHVS, CDR2 FNYEAQ, per germline. The CDR3 extends over 15 amino acids.

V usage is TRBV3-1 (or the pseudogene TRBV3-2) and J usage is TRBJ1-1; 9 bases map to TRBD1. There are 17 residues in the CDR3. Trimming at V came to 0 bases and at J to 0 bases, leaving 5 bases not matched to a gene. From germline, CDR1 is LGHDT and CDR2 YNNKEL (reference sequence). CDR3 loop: CASSQDRQGVVNTEAFF. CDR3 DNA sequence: TGTGCCAGCAGCCAAGACCGACAGGGGGTCGTGAACACTGAAGCTTTCTTT.

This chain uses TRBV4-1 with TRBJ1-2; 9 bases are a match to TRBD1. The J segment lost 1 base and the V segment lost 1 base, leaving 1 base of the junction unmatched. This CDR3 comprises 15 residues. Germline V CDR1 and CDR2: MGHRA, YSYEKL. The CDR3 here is CASSQGQGVNYGYTF. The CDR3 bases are TGCGCCAGCAGCCAAGGACAGGGGGTTAACTATGGCTACACCTTC.